These 27 T cell receptor beta chains came from one sample sequenced in a study of blood T cell repertoires in COVID-19. Profiled with immunoSEQ multiplex PCR; TCRdb holds only in-frame clones, not every one. Here the sample spans some 390,000 clones, roughly nine tenths being singletons. Material: PBMCs or T cells enriched from blood (not recorded which). The receptors stem from a woman between 25 and 40 years old who had recovered from COVID-19.

CDR3 bases: TGTGCCATGTCAGGGGACAGGGACTTTGCCGGGGAGCTGTTTTTT. It specifies CAMSGDRDFAGELFF. J is TRBJ2-2 and V is TRBV10-3; 9 bases match TRBD1. The length of the CDR3 is 15 residues. V shed 9 bases, J shed 6 bases, and the junction held 11 bases outside the gene matches. CDR1 ENHRY and CDR2 SYGVKD come from the germline V gene.

The CDR3 region has the DNA TGTGCCAGCAGCTTGTCACTAAACAATGAGCAGTTCTTC. Its protein product is CASSLSLNNEQFF. This chain connects TRBV5-4 to TRBJ2-1; no definite D call. The CDR3 has 13 residues. V lost 1 base, J lost 5 bases, and 7 bases lay in between. From germline, CDR1 is SGHNT and CDR2 YYREEE (reference sequence).

The chain combines TRBV3-1 (or the pseudogene TRBV3-2) with TRBJ1-5; D unresolved. V was clipped by 0 bases and J by 7 bases, with 13 bases between them. The CDR3 is 15 amino acids. Germline V gives CDR1 LGHDT, CDR2 YNNKEL (reference sequence). This chain's CDR3 is CASSQDPKAEQPQHF. The CDR3, as DNA: TGTGCCAGCAGCCAAGACCCCAAGGCGGAACAGCCCCAGCATTTT.

This sequence joins TRBV30 and TRBJ1-6; 7 nucleotides align to TRBD1. The germline V gene has CDR1 GTSNPN and CDR2 SVGIG (reference sequence). CDR3 length equals 13 residues. V lost 3 bases, J lost 8 bases, and 4 bases stayed unmatched. The CDR3 DNA reads TGTGCCTGGAGACCGGACAGGTATTCACCCCTCCACTTT. This codes for CAWRPDRYSPLHF.

The chain employs TRBV12-3 or TRBV12-4 and TRBJ1-4, with D possibly TRBD1 on 6 matching bases. The germline V and J ends were trimmed by 3 bases and 7 bases, with 9 bases remaining between them. The CDR3 runs 13 residues. The CDR3 DNA reads as TGTGCCAGCAGTTTCCTGGGGGCTGAAAAACTGTTTTTT. Protein: CASSFLGAEKLFF.

This sequence joins TRBV7-2 and TRBJ1-3; D ambiguous. The CDR3 has 16 residues. Trimming cost V 2 bases and J 4 bases, with 15 bases left between them. The germline gives CDR1 SGHTA, CDR2 FQGNSA. CDR3 DNA: TGTGCCAGCAGCTTATACGACTTAAGAAGCGGAAACACCATATATTTT. Protein product: CASSLYDLRSGNTIYF.

The J gene is TRBJ1-1, the V gene TRBV6-1, with D unclear. The germline gives CDR1 MNHNS, CDR2 SASEGT. This CDR3 is 13 amino acids long. V shed 8 bases and J shed 4 bases, with 14 bases lying between them. CDR3 in amino acids: CASGSVSSTEAFF. The CDR3 DNA follows: TGTGCCAGCGGGAGCGTTAGTAGCACTGAAGCTTTCTTT.

This clone was seen ten or more times. The chain employs TRBV20-1 and TRBJ1-1; a weak D match, TRBD1 (5 bases). Germline V gives CDR1 DFQATT, CDR2 SNEGSKA (reference sequence). Trimming shortened V by 3 bases and J by 4 bases, and 12 bases separated the two germline ends. CDR3 size: 13 residues. CDR3 sequence reads: CSASQGKVTEAFF. In DNA, the CDR3 is TGCAGTGCTAGTCAGGGTAAAGTCACTGAAGCTTTCTTT.

This clone showed up just once. J is TRBJ1-3 and V is TRBV9; D not certain. This CDR3 region has 12 residues. Trimming pared 0 bases from V and 8 bases from J, leaving 6 bases between. Germline V gene lookup returns CDR1 SGDLS and CDR2 YYNGEE. The CDR3 here is CASSVEEDTIYF. The CDR3 nucleotides read TGTGCCAGCAGCGTAGAGGAGGACACCATATATTTT.

The V call is TRBV6-5, the J call TRBJ1-1; maybe TRBD1 (6 bases). This CDR3 has 13 amino acids. V lost 10 bases to trimming and J lost 0 bases, with 12 bases between them. Germline V gene data show CDR1 as MNHEY and CDR2 as SVGAGI. CDR3 loop: CAIRRGLNTEAFF. The CDR3 DNA follows: TGTGCCATTAGGCGGGGGCTGAACACTGAAGCTTTCTTT.

DNA of the CDR3: TGTGCCAGCAGCGTAGATCCCCCGACAGGGATCGAGGTTGAACTGTTTTTT. Protein: CASSVDPPTGIEVELFF. This chain joins TRBV9 and TRBJ1-4; 7 bases fit TRBD1. V shed 0 bases, J shed 12 bases, and the junction held 17 bases outside the gene matches. The CDR3 runs 17 residues. CDR1 and CDR2 from the germline V gene are SGDLS and YYNGEE. Together with reference TRBV9 and TRBJ1-4, the CDR3 gives the full variable domain: DSGVTQTPKHLITATGQRVTLRCSPRSGDLSVYWYQQSLDQGLQFLIQYYNGEERAKGNILERFSAQQFPDLHSELNLSSLELGDSALYFCASSVDPPTGIEVELFFGSGTQLSVL.

This clone was counted a single time. The CDR3 nucleotides are TGTGCCAGCAGTGGCAGGGTGGGCTATGGCTACACCTTC. Translation: CASSGRVGYGYTF. The V and J genes are TRBV25-1 and TRBJ1-2, with a tentative D call TRBD1 (5 bases). The V gene's germline CDR1 is MGHDK and CDR2 SYGVNS. The CDR3 is 13 amino acids. V lost 4 bases, J lost 4 bases, and 10 bases lay in between.

The rearrangement links TRBV28 to TRBJ2-7; the D gene is possibly TRBD2 (6 bases). V lost 5 bases and J 0 bases, leaving 23 bases between the germline ends. Germline V gives CDR1 MDHEN, CDR2 SYDVKM. The CDR3 is made up of 18 amino acids. Here the CDR3 reads CASSPTALPRGYSYEQYF. The CDR3 DNA is TGTGCCAGCAGTCCAACGGCCCTACCGCGGGGCTACTCCTACGAGCAGTACTTC. Supplemented by reference TRBV28 and TRBJ2-7, the full variable domain reads DVKVTQSSRYLVKRTGEKVFLECVQDMDHENMFWYRQDPGLGLRLIYFSYDVKMKEKGDIPEGYSVSREKKERFSLILESASTNQTSMYLCASSPTALPRGYSYEQYFGPGTRLTVT.

The J gene is TRBJ1-1, the V gene TRBV30; 10 bases map to TRBD1. CDR3 length equals 14 residues. Germline CDR1 and CDR2: GTSNPN and SVGIG (reference sequence). Germline trimming cut 3 bases from V and 5 bases from J; bases unmatched to any gene: 6. In nucleotides, the CDR3 is TGTGCCTGGAGAGACAGGGGGCTTTATACTGAAGCTTTCTTT. This encodes CAWRDRGLYTEAFF.

The chain uses TRBV3-1 (or the pseudogene TRBV3-2) and TRBJ1-1; D gene uncertain. Trimming left V 0 bases short and J 4 bases short, with 6 bases between. This CDR3 has 13 residues. Germline loops: CDR1 LGHDT, CDR2 YNNKEL (reference sequence). The CDR3 reads CASSQDNPTEAFF. CDR3 coding DNA: TGTGCCAGCAGCCAAGATAATCCCACTGAAGCTTTCTTT.

The J gene is TRBJ1-5, the V gene TRBV11-2; possibly TRBD1 for D (6 bases). CDR3 size: 17 residues. Germline values: CDR1 SGHAT, CDR2 FQNNGV. The V end lost 6 bases, the J end lost 4 bases, and 22 bases lay between the germline ends. The CDR3 reads CASSRDQQTGYNQPQHF. The CDR3, as DNA: TGTGCCAGCAGTCGAGACCAGCAAACAGGGTATAATCAGCCCCAGCATTTT.

The CDR3 coding sequence is TGTGCCAGCAGGTTTACAGGAAGCTCTGGAAACACCATATATTTT. The encoded protein is CASRFTGSSGNTIYF. The genes are TRBV7-2 and TRBJ1-3; possibly TRBD1 for D (5 bases). In germline, CDR1 is SGHTA, CDR2 FQGNSA. Trimming left V 6 bases short and J 0 bases short, with 12 bases between. There are 15 residues in the CDR3.

Of note for this clone: Other DNA sequences of this sample code for an identical CDR3. The chain joins TRBV9 to TRBJ1-1; no reliable D call. The CDR3 extends over 14 amino acids. Trimming stripped 0 bases from V and 4 bases from J, with 10 bases between. CDR1 and CDR2 (germline): SGDLS, YYNGEE. In DNA form, the CDR3 reads TGTGCCAGCAGCGTAGACGGGGTGGGCACTGAAGCTTTCTTT. This encodes CASSVDGVGTEAFF.

A single count supports this clone. The CDR3 DNA reads TGTGCCAGCGGACAGGTCACCTACGAGCAGTACTTC. It encodes CASGQVTYEQYF. This chain joins TRBV25-1 and TRBJ2-7, with 7 bases lining up with TRBD1. Germline CDR1 reads MGHDK; CDR2 reads SYGVNS. The CDR3 sequence is 12 residues long. V trimming: 8 bases; J trimming: 2 bases; junction bases outside the gene matches: 3.

V is TRBV7-7 and J is TRBJ2-5, with 11 bases lining up with TRBD2. The CDR3 is 16 amino acids. Per germline, CDR1 SSHAT and CDR2 FNYEAQ (reference sequence). Unmatched junction bases numbered 11, after V lost 6 bases and J lost 5 bases. The CDR3 loop is CASRKLAGDLGETQYF. The CDR3, as DNA: TGTGCCAGCAGGAAACTAGCGGGAGATCTGGGGGAGACCCAGTACTTC.

The V and J genes are TRBV12-3 or TRBV12-4 and TRBJ1-4; no clear D gene. The CDR3 has 12 residues. The germline V and J ends were trimmed by 6 bases and 11 bases, with 13 bases remaining between them. CDR3 protein: CASSHAGEKLFF. The CDR3 DNA reads TGTGCCAGCAGCCACGCCGGGGAGAAACTGTTTTTT.

This clone was recorded only once. Written as DNA, the CDR3 is TGTGCCAGCAGTGAATTAGGCAGGTATGAGCAGTTCTTC. Translated, it gives CASSELGRYEQFF. V and J are TRBV25-1 and TRBJ2-1; D is ambiguous. Germline V gives CDR1 MGHDK, CDR2 SYGVNS. V was shortened by 1 base and J by 8 bases, with 9 bases between the two germline ends. This CDR3 spans 13 amino acids.

J is TRBJ2-7 and V is TRBV5-1, with 12 bases lining up with TRBD2. With V trimmed by 7 bases and J by 6 bases, 8 bases remained unmatched. CDR3 length equals 14 residues. The germline V gene has CDR1 SGHRS and CDR2 YFSETQ. This chain's CDR3 is CASYETSGSLEQYF. Here the CDR3 DNA reads TGCGCCAGCTACGAGACTAGCGGGAGTCTCGAGCAGTACTTC.

This chain connects TRBV21-1 to TRBJ1-4; no DNA check was done on the table's D call, TRBD1. TRBV21-1 is a documented pseudogene. This CDR3 region has 13 residues. CDR3 nucleotides: TGTGCCAGCAATTCACAGGTAAATGAAAAACTGTTTTTT. It specifies CASNSQVNEKLFF.

This clone appeared a single time. The V gene is TRBV27, the J gene TRBJ2-3; D is unclear. Trimming pared 4 bases from V and 1 base from J, leaving 12 bases between. CDR1 is MNHEY and CDR2 is SMNVEV in the germline V gene (reference sequence). The CDR3 consists of 15 residues. Here the CDR3 reads CASSSLNLGTDTQYF. The CDR3 nucleotides read TGTGCCAGCAGTTCCCTAAACCTTGGCACAGATACGCAGTATTTT.

The chain couples TRBV9 to TRBJ1-1, with a possible D match to TRBD1 (5 bases). The V and J ends lost 2 bases and 1 base respectively, with 9 bases between them. CDR1 and CDR2 from the germline V gene are SGDLS and YYNGEE. The CDR3 is 14 amino acids. The CDR3, as DNA: TGTGCCAGCAGCGTGGGGCTTGGGAACACTGAAGCTTTCTTT. It encodes CASSVGLGNTEAFF.

The chain uses TRBV6-6 and TRBJ1-2; D uncertain. The ends were cut back, 4 bases at V and 4 bases at J, with 4 bases in the middle. The CDR3 is 11 amino acids. From germline, CDR1 is MNHNY and CDR2 SVGAGI (reference sequence). The CDR3 nucleotides are TGTGCCAGCAGTTCCCTCTATGGCTACACCTTC. Encoded protein: CASSSLYGYTF.